The text below deals with one T cell receptor beta chain. The record originates from a study of OX40 agonist ivuxolimab in advanced cancers. Per the germline V gene, CDR1 is MNHNY and CDR2 is SVGAGI (reference sequence). This CDR3 is 14 amino acids long. V shed 7 bases, J shed 5 bases, and the junction held 11 bases outside the gene matches. Some clones are missing from TCRdb's copy, which holds only in-frame ones; the method was immunoSEQ multiplex PCR. The table has tens of thousands of clones, roughly 87% seen once; the top ten hold 0.3% to 0.4%. The receptor was derived from an adult with an advanced solid tumor such as melanoma, head and neck, liver or kidney cancer. This sample comprised CD4+ or CD8+ T cells sorted from blood, obtained in a trial of the OX40 agonist ivuxolimab. This chain joins TRBV6-6 and TRBJ2-7, with 7 positions matching TRBD1. The CDR3 DNA reads TGTGCCAGCAAAAAGACAGGGTCTTTCGACGAGCAGTACTTC. It is translated as CASKKTGSFDEQYF.